This T cell receptor (beta chain) was found in a study of identical twins. Germline V gene data show CDR1 as SGHDT and CDR2 as YYEEEE. V dropped 4 bases and J dropped 3 bases, with 14 bases sitting between them. CDR3 length: 15 residues. TCRdb ran MiXCR on the 5' RACE reads and lists one entry per CDR3 protein. Here the sample spans 1.5 million to 2 million distinct CDR3 sequences, about 30% being singletons. The sequence was collected from a newborn girl in good health. This chain links TRBV5-6 with TRBJ1-5; the D gene is possibly TRBD1 (6 bases). Sequencing was performed on cord blood. The CDR3 protein is CASSKNRELNQPQHF. CDR3 bases: TGTGCCAGCAGCAAGAACAGGGAACTCAATCAGCCCCAGCATTTT.